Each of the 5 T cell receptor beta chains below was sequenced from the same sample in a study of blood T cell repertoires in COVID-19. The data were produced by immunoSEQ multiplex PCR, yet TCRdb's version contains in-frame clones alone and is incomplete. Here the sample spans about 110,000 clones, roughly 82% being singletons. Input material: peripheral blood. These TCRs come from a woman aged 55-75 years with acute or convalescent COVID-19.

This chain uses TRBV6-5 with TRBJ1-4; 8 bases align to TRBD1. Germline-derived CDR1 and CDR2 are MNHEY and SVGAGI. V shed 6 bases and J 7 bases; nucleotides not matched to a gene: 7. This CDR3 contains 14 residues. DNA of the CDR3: TGTGCCAGCAGCCACGGACAGGGCTCTGAAAAACTGTTTTTT. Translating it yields CASSHGQGSEKLFF.

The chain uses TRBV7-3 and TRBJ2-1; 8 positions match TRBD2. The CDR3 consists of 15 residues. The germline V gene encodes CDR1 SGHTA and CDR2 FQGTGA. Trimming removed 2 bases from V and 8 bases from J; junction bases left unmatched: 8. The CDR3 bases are TGTGCCAGCAGCTTATCGCCGGGGGGGCATTATGAGCAGTTCTTC. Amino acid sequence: CASSLSPGGHYEQFF.

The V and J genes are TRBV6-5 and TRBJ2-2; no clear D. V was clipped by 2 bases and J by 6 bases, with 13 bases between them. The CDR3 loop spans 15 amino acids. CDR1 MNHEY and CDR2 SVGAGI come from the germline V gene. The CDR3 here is CASSYSLSMSGELFF. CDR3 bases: TGTGCCAGCAGTTACAGCCTTAGTATGTCCGGGGAGCTGTTTTTT.

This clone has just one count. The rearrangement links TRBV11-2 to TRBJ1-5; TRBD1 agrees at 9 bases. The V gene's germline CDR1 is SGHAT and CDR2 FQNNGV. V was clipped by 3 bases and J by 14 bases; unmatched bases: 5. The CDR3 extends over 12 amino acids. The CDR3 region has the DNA TGTGCCAGCAGCTTGAGGGACAGGGTAGAGCATTTT. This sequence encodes CASSLRDRVEHF.

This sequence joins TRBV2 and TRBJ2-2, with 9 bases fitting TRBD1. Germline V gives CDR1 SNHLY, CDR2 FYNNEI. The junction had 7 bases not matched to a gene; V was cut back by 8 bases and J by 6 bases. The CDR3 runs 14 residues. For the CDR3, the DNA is TGTGCCAGCCACCCGGGACAGGGACCCGGGGAGCTGTTTTTT. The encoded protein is CASHPGQGPGELFF.